The next 27 T cell receptor beta chains were all read from a single sample in a study of T cell responses to AZD1222 COVID-19 vaccine (dated by TCRdb to 2020 to 2022). The time point label, read with the paper, signifies: baseline before first vaccination. The protocol used for the library was the immunoSEQ multiplex PCR assay. In its TCRdb copy, this immuneACCESS table keeps in-frame sequences only and misses some clones. Where compared with another copy, unresolved V genes explain less than half of these, and the others have no known cause. Within this sample are about 170,000 clones, with approximately 90% of them counted one time only. The ten largest clones add up to roughly 1.6% of the sample. The sample was peripheral blood, taken on day 0 of AZD1222 vaccination. Receptors originate from an adult in good health.

The CDR3 spells CASSVGTSGGTYNEQFF. The CDR3, as DNA: TGTGCCAGCAGCGTAGGAACTAGCGGGGGGACCTACAATGAGCAGTTCTTC. The chain links TRBV9 to TRBJ2-1; 12 positions agree with TRBD2. Germline CDR1 reads SGDLS; CDR2 reads YYNGEE. Trimming removed 0 bases from V and 2 bases from J; junction bases left unmatched: 3. CDR3 length equals 17 residues.

The gene calls are TRBV18 and TRBJ2-5; the match to TRBD2 covers 8 bases. V lost 6 bases, J lost 3 bases, and 6 bases stayed unmatched. The CDR3 length is 14 residues. Germline CDR1 KGHSH, CDR2 LQKENI. CDR3 residues: CASSRRAGEETQYF. The CDR3, as DNA: TGTGCCAGCTCTCGCAGAGCGGGAGAAGAGACCCAGTACTTC.

The CDR3 region is CASTGQRSNQPQHF. CDR3 nucleotides: TGTGCCAGTACGGGACAGCGAAGCAATCAGCCCCAGCATTTT. The chain employs TRBV28 and TRBJ1-5, with 7 bases aligning to TRBD1. Germline V gives CDR1 MDHEN, CDR2 SYDVKM. CDR3 length: 14 residues. Unmatched junction bases numbered 6, after V lost 9 bases and J lost 1 base.

This clone showed up just once. The rearrangement joins TRBV19 to TRBJ2-6, with 10 bases aligning to TRBD1. V lost 5 bases to trimming and J lost 1 base; unmatched junction nucleotides: 8. The CDR3 runs to 18 residues. Germline values: CDR1 LNHDA, CDR2 SQIVND (reference sequence). This chain's CDR3 is CASSSTGTGVSGANVLTF. For the CDR3, the DNA is TGTGCCAGTAGTTCTACCGGGACAGGGGTGTCTGGGGCCAACGTCCTGACTTTC.

The rearrangement uses TRBV7-9 and TRBJ1-3; D gene uncertain. Looked up from germline, CDR1 is SEHNR and CDR2 is FQNEAQ (reference sequence). The CDR3 has 14 amino acids. V was trimmed by 0 bases and J by 2 bases, leaving 5 bases between them. CDR3 amino acids: CASSLAQAGNTIYF. CDR3 DNA sequence: TGTGCCAGCAGCTTAGCACAAGCTGGAAACACCATATATTTT. The complete variable domain, with remaining parts taken from reference TRBV7-9 and TRBJ1-3, reads DTGVSQNPRHKITKRGQNVTFRCDPISEHNRLYWYRQTLGQGPEFLTYFQNEAQLEKSRLLSDRFSAERPKGSFSTLEIQRTEQGDSAMYLCASSLAQAGNTIYFGEGSWLTVV.

CDR3 nucleotides: TGTGCCAGCAGCTTAATGGCAACTGAAGCTTTCTTT. It translates to CASSLMATEAFF. V is TRBV11-3 and J is TRBJ1-1; D unresolved. CDR3 length: 12 residues. Trimming took 2 bases from V and 5 from J, leaving 6 bases between them. CDR1 is SGHNT and CDR2 is YENEEA in the germline V gene.

This sequence joins TRBV28 and TRBJ2-1; tentative D call: TRBD2 (6 bases). From germline, CDR1 is MDHEN and CDR2 SYDVKM. The germline V and J ends were trimmed by 5 bases and 6 bases, with 14 bases remaining between them. The CDR3 is 14 amino acids. CDR3 coding DNA: TGTGCCAGCAGTCCGACTAGATCGAGCAATGAGCAGTTCTTC. It codes for CASSPTRSSNEQFF.

This chain connects TRBV12-3 or TRBV12-4 to TRBJ2-7; 7 nucleotides line up with TRBD1. This CDR3 is built from 13 residues. Losses at the gene ends were 3 bases for V and 4 bases for J; bases not matched to a gene: 3. The CDR3 region has the DNA TGTGCCAGCAGTTTGACAGGGCAGTACGAGCAGTACTTC. Its protein product is CASSLTGQYEQYF.

This clone was seen a few times. This chain joins TRBV28 and TRBJ1-5; 7 positions match TRBD1. J was trimmed by 7 bases and V by 10 bases; bases with no gene match: 7. This CDR3 has 12 residues. Germline V gene data show CDR1 as MDHEN and CDR2 as SYDVKM. The chain's CDR3 is CATSTGYQPQHF. CDR3 nucleotides: TGTGCCACCTCGACAGGGTACCAGCCCCAGCATTTT.

V gene TRBV24-1 combines with J gene TRBJ2-3, with 8 bases fitting TRBD1. Germline lookup yields CDR1 KGHDR and CDR2 SFDVKD. This CDR3 region has 15 residues. V lost 5 bases, J lost 1 base, and 4 bases stayed unmatched. CDR3 sequence (DNA): TGTGCCACCAGTGGGACAGGGTCCGGCACAGATACGCAGTATTTT. It specifies CATSGTGSGTDTQYF.

The rearrangement links TRBV27 to TRBJ1-6; D gene uncertain. CDR3 length equals 17 residues. Trimming removed 7 bases from V and 0 bases from J, with 16 bases in between. Germline V CDR1 and CDR2: MNHEY, SMNVEV (reference sequence). CDR3 amino acids: CASTSLGRSSYNSPLHF. In DNA form, the CDR3 reads TGTGCCAGCACCTCCCTAGGGCGGAGCTCCTATAATTCACCCCTCCACTTT.

The chain joins TRBV28 to TRBJ1-5, with D unresolved. Germline CDR1 reads MDHEN; CDR2 reads SYDVKM. The CDR3 extends over 12 amino acids. V was cut by 7 bases and J by 7 bases, with 11 bases left in between. The CDR3 DNA reads as TGTGCCAGCACCCCCGGGATCCAGCCCCAGCATTTT. This gives the protein CASTPGIQPQHF.

The genes are TRBV9 and TRBJ1-1; a weak D match, TRBD1 (5 bases). Germline V lookup: CDR1 SGDLS, CDR2 YYNGEE. This CDR3 region has 14 residues. Trimming removed 2 bases at V and 5 bases at J, with 13 bases between. CDR3 sequence (DNA): TGTGCCAGCAGCGTGTTCGGGGACGCAACTGAAGCTTTCTTT. Translated: CASSVFGDATEAFF.

The chain recombines TRBV28 with TRBJ1-5; TRBD1 agrees at 7 bases. J gave up 9 bases and V 6 bases, and 14 bases lay outside the gene matches. Germline V CDR1 and CDR2: MDHEN, SYDVKM. The length of the CDR3 is 15 residues. The CDR3 reads CASSLTGVRVSPQHF. CDR3 nucleotide sequence: TGTGCCAGCAGCCTTACAGGGGTACGCGTCTCGCCCCAGCATTTT.

The chain recombines TRBV19 with TRBJ1-3; D remains unclear. The CDR3 loop spans 14 amino acids. Germline V gene lookup returns CDR1 LNHDA and CDR2 SQIVND (reference sequence). The germline V and J ends were trimmed by 3 bases and 0 bases, with 6 bases remaining between them. The CDR3, as DNA: TGTGCCAGTAGTATCTACCTCTCTGGAAACACCATATATTTT. This encodes CASSIYLSGNTIYF.

The chain employs TRBV10-3 and TRBJ2-1; D is uncertain. From germline, CDR1 is ENHRY and CDR2 SYGVKD. The CDR3 sequence is 13 residues long. With 0 bases removed from V and 8 bases from J, the gap between germline ends came to 8 bases. The CDR3 is CAISESGGYEQFF. The CDR3 DNA is TGTGCCATCAGTGAGTCGGGTGGCTATGAGCAGTTCTTC.

The rearrangement joins TRBV7-3 to TRBJ2-5, with a weak D call TRBD2 (6 bases). The CDR3 loop spans 14 amino acids. CDR1 is SGHTA, CDR2 FQGTGA, per germline. With 0 bases removed from V and 1 base from J, the gap between germline ends came to 6 bases. CDR3 coding DNA: TGTGCCAGCAGCTTAACGGGGGGCCAAGAGACCCAGTACTTC. Translated, it gives CASSLTGGQETQYF.

The chain carries TRBV6-5 and TRBJ2-7, with 8 bases that match TRBD1. Trimming removed 6 bases from V and 3 bases from J; junction bases left unmatched: 4. CDR3 length equals 13 residues. In germline, CDR1 is MNHEY, CDR2 SVGAGI. The CDR3 loop reads CASSQTGGYEQYF. The CDR3 coding sequence is TGTGCCAGCAGCCAAACAGGGGGCTACGAGCAGTACTTC.

CDR3 in DNA: TGTGCCAGCAGCTTGCAGGGCCCATCCTACGAGCAGTACTTC. Amino acid sequence: CASSLQGPSYEQYF. The chain carries TRBV5-5 and TRBJ2-7, with D tentatively TRBD1 (5 bases). The CDR3 is 14 residues long. Germline V CDR1 and CDR2: SGHKS, YYEKEE (reference sequence). Trimming pared 1 base from V and 1 base from J, leaving 9 bases between.

V is TRBV11-2 and J is TRBJ1-2; 7 nucleotides match TRBD1. V lost 7 bases, J lost 3 bases, and 5 bases stayed unmatched. This CDR3 spans 13 amino acids. Germline loops: CDR1 SGHAT, CDR2 FQNNGV. The CDR3 protein is CASKKGGDYGYTF. For the CDR3, the DNA is TGTGCCAGCAAGAAAGGGGGCGACTATGGCTACACCTTC.

The V gene is TRBV18, the J gene TRBJ2-1; D is unresolved. Trimming removed 4 bases from V and 0 bases from J, with 16 bases in between. Germline V gene lookup returns CDR1 KGHSH and CDR2 LQKENI. The CDR3 is 17 amino acids. Written as DNA, the CDR3 is TGTGCCAGCTCACGAAACGTGGGCAGTCCCTCCTACAATGAGCAGTTCTTC. It specifies CASSRNVGSPSYNEQFF.

The CDR3 loop reads CATSDPGKTSGGPTDTQYF. CDR3 sequence (DNA): TGTGCCACCAGTGATCCAGGGAAGACTAGCGGGGGGCCTACAGATACGCAGTATTTT. The rearrangement links TRBV24-1 to TRBJ2-3, with 13 bases identical to TRBD2. Per germline, CDR1 KGHDR and CDR2 SFDVKD. The CDR3 sequence is 19 residues long. V trimming: 3 bases; J trimming: 3 bases; junction bases outside the gene matches: 11.

The CDR3, as DNA: TGTGCCAGCAGTTTAAGGCAGTCACCCCTCCACTTT. It codes for CASSLRQSPLHF. The chain employs TRBV28 and TRBJ1-6; D is uncertain. From germline, CDR1 is MDHEN and CDR2 SYDVKM. This CDR3 has 12 residues. V dropped 2 bases and J dropped 10 bases, with 6 bases sitting between them.

This clone was recorded only once. The chain uses TRBV15 and TRBJ1-2, with TRBD1 matching over 9 bases. Germline lookup yields CDR1 LNHNV and CDR2 YYDKDF (reference sequence). The CDR3 sequence is 15 residues long. The V segment lost 3 bases and the J segment 2 bases; nucleotides outside the gene matches: 4. The chain's CDR3 is CATSSPDRGNYGYTF. The DNA of the CDR3 is TGTGCCACCAGCAGCCCGGACAGGGGAAACTATGGCTACACCTTC.

The rearrangement uses TRBV5-1 and TRBJ2-2; 7 bases fit TRBD2. With 0 bases clipped from V and 6 bases from J, the junction kept 11 bases outside the gene matches. From germline, CDR1 is SGHRS and CDR2 YFSETQ. The CDR3 is made up of 17 amino acids. CDR3 in amino acids: CASSLGSTGGGAGELFF. The DNA of the CDR3 is TGCGCCAGCAGCTTGGGGTCCACGGGAGGAGGTGCCGGGGAGCTGTTTTTT.

The CDR3 loop is CAIKAREDTEAFF. DNA for the CDR3: TGTGCCATCAAAGCAAGAGAAGACACTGAAGCTTTCTTT. This chain uses TRBV10-3 with TRBJ1-1; D gene ambiguous. Germline CDR1 ENHRY, CDR2 SYGVKD. The germline V and J ends were trimmed by 7 bases and 3 bases, with 12 bases remaining between them. This CDR3 spans 13 amino acids.

The J gene is TRBJ1-1, the V gene TRBV27; TRBD1 might be the D (5 bases). Germline CDR1 MNHEY, CDR2 SMNVEV (reference sequence). The CDR3 runs 12 residues. V was clipped by 2 bases and J by 6 bases, with 7 bases between them. In DNA form, the CDR3 reads TGTGCCAGCAGTTTAGGGGGGGCTGAAGCTTTCTTT. Translating gives CASSLGGAEAFF.